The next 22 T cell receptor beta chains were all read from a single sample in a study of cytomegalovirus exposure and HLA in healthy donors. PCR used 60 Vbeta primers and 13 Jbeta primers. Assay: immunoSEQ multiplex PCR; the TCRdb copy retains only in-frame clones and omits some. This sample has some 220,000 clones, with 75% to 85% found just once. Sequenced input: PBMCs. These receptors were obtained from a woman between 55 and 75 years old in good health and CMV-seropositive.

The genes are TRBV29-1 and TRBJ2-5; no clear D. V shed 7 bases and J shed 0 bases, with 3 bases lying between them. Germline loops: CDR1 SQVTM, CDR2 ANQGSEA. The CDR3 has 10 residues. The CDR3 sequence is CSAYQETQYF. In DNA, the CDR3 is TGCAGCGCCTACCAAGAGACCCAGTACTTC.

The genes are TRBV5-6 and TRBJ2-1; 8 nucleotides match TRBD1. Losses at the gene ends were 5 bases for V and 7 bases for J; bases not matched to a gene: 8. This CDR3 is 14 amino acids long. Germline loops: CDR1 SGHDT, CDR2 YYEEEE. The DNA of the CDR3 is TGTGCCAGCAGACGAGGACAGGGCTGGAATGAGCAGTTCTTC. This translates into CASRRGQGWNEQFF.

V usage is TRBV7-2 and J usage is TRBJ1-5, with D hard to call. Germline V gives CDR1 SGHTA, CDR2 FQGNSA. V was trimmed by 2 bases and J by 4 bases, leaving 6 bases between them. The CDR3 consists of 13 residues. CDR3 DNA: TGTGCCAGCAGCTTATGGGCTAATCAGCCCCAGCATTTT. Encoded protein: CASSLWANQPQHF.

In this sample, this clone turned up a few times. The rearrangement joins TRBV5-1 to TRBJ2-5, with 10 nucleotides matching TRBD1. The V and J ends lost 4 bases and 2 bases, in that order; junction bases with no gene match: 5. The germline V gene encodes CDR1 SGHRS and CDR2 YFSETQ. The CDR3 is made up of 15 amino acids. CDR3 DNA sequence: TGCGCCAGCAGCGCGAGGACAGGGGGGCAAGAGACCCAGTACTTC. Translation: CASSARTGGQETQYF.

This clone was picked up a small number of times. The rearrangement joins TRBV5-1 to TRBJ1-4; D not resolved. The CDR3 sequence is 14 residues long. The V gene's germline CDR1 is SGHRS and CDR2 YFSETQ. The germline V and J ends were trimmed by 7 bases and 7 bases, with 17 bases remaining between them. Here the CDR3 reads CASSEGLSGEKLFF. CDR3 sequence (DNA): TGCGCCAGCTCAGAGGGTCTTTCCGGTGAAAAACTGTTTTTT.

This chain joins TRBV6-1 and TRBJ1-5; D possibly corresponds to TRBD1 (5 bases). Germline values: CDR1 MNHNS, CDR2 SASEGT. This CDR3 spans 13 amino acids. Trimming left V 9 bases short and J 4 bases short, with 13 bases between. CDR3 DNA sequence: TGTGCCAGTAGCAGGGCAGCAAATCAGCCCCAGCATTTT. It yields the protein CASSRAANQPQHF.

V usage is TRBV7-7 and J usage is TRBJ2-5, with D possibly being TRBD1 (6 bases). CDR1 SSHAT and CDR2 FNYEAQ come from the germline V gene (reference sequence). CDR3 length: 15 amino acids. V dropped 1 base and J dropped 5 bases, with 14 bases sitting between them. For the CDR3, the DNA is TGTGCCAGCAGCTTAGATTGGACAGAGGGGGAGACCCAGTACTTC. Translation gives CASSLDWTEGETQYF.

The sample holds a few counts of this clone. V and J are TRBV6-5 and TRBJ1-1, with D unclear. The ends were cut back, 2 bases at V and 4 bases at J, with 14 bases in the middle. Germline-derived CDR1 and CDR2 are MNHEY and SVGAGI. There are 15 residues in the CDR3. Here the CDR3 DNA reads TGTGCCAGCAGTTACCCACGAGTCGGGGTCACTGAAGCTTTCTTT. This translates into CASSYPRVGVTEAFF.

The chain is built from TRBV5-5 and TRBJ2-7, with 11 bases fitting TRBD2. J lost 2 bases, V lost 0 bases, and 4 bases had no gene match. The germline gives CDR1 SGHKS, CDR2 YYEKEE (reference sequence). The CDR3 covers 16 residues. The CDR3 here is CASSLGGTSGTYEQYF. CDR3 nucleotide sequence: TGTGCCAGCAGCTTGGGAGGGACTAGCGGAACCTACGAGCAGTACTTC.

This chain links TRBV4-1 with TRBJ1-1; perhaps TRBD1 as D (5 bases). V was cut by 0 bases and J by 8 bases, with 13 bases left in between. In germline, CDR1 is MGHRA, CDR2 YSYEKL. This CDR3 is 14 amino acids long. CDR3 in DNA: TGCGCCAGCAGCCAAGACTGGGGGGGAAGAGAAGCTTTCTTT. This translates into CASSQDWGGREAFF.

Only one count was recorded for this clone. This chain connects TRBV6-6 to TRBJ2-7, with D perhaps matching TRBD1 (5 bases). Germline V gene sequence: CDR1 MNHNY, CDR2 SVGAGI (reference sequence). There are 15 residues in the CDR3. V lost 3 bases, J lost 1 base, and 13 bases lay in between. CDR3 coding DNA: TGTGCCAGCAGTTATGGGGTTCCAGGGTCCTACGAGCAGTACTTC. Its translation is CASSYGVPGSYEQYF.

The CDR3 loop reads CAWSGGGQPQHF. The CDR3 DNA reads as TGTGCCTGGTCCGGGGGAGGTCAGCCCCAGCATTTT. The gene calls are TRBV30 and TRBJ1-5, with D possibly TRBD1 on 5 matching bases. Germline loops: CDR1 GTSNPN, CDR2 SVGIG (reference sequence). V was clipped by 5 bases and J by 6 bases, with 11 bases between them. The CDR3 is 12 residues long.

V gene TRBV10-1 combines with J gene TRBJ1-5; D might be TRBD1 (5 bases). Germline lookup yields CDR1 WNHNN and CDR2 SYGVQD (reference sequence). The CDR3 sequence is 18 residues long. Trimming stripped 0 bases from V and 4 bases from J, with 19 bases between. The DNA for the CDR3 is TGCGCCAGCAGTGAGTCGAAAGCTTGCAGGGTACCAAATCAGCCCCAGCATTTT. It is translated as CASSESKACRVPNQPQHF.

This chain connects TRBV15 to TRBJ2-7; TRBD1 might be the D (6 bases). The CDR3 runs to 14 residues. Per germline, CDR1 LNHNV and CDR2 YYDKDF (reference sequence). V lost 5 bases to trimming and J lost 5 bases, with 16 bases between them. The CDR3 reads CATSAQAGDDEQYF. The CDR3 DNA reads TGTGCCACCAGCGCCCAGGCAGGGGACGACGAGCAGTACTTC.

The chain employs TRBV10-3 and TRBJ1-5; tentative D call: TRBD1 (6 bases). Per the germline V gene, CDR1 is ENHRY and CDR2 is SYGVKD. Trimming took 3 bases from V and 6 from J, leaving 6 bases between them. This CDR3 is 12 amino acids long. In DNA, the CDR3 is TGTGCCATCAGTGAAGGGGGTCAGCCCCAGCATTTT. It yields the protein CAISEGGQPQHF.

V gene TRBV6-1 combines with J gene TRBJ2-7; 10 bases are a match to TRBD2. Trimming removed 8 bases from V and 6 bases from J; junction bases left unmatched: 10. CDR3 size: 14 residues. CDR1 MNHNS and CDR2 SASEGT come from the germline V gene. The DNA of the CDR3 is TGTGCCAGCGAACCCGGGACTAGCGAGACCGAGCAGTACTTC. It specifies CASEPGTSETEQYF.

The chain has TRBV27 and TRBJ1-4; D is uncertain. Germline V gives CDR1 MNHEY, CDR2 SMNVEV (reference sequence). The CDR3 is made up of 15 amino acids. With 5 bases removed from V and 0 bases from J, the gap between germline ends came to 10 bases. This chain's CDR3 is CASSPYSATNEKLFF. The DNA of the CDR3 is TGTGCCAGCAGTCCGTACAGTGCAACTAATGAAAAACTGTTTTTT.

CDR3 DNA: TGCGCCAGCGGAGCTGCCCTACAGGGGTCAGGTGAAAAACTGTTTTTT. Its protein product is CASGAALQGSGEKLFF. This chain links TRBV4-3 with TRBJ1-4, with 7 bases fitting TRBD1. Germline CDR1 reads LGHNA; CDR2 reads YSLEER. This CDR3 comprises 16 residues. V dropped 8 bases and J dropped 7; count of bases not matched to a gene: 16.

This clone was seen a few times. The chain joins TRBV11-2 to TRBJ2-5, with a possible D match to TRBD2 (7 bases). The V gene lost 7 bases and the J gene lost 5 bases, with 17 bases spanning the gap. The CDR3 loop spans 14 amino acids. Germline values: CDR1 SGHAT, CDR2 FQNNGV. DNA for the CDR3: TGTGCCAGCACCGTCGGGGGGCGCTGGGAGACCCAGTACTTC. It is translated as CASTVGGRWETQYF.

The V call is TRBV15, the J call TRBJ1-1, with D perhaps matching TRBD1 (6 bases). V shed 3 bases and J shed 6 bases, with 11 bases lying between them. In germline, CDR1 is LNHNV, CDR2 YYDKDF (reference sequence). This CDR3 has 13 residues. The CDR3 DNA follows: TGTGCCACCAGCAGTGTACAGGGTTCTGAAGCTTTCTTT. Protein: CATSSVQGSEAFF.

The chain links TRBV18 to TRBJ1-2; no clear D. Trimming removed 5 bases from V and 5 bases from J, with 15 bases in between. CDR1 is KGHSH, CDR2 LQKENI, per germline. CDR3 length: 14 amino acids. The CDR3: CASSATSEEYGYTF. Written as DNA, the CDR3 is TGTGCCAGCTCAGCAACTTCGGAGGAATATGGCTACACCTTC.

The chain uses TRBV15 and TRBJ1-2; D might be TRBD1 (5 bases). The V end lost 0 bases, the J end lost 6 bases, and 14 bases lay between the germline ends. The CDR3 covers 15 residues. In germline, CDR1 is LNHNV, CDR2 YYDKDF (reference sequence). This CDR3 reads CATSRDFQQGHGYTF. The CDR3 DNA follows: TGTGCCACCAGCAGAGATTTCCAGCAGGGTCATGGCTACACCTTC.